The following is a T cell receptor beta chain sequence with its context. This clonotype was counted between two and nine times. There is no known antigen for this receptor. Nothing much larger sits one base from this clone, and base qualities are not available. Measured from the cysteine to the phenylalanine, the CDR3 is 15 residues long. The kept DNA is CDR3 alone, 45 bases in frame from the first base. CDR1 and CDR2 (MNHEY, SMNVEV) derive from the germline V gene (reference sequence). V is cut back by 2 bases and J by 2 bases, with 5 bases in the junction unmatched. The entry originates in a study of T cells of healthy individuals (dated by TCRdb to the late 2010s). Library preparation used 5' RACE. The listed sequencing device is Illumina MiSeq. TCRdb handled the public reads itself, with Q25 trimming in fastp and clone calling in MiXCR, and kept productive beta chains. Entries are consolidated by CDR3 protein sequence, retaining the most common genes and DNA. The sample table lists 55,000 to 65,000 distinct CDR3 sequences, around 16% of them with a count of one. Around 4.7% of the sample rests with the top ten.

This clonotype was sampled from a human donor in good health. The sequence joins TRBV27 to TRBJ2-7; TRBD2 lines up with 8 middle nucleotides. Read as DNA, the sequence is TGTGCCAGCAGTTTAGCGGGGGGATTACCCTACGAGCAGTACTTC. It translates as CASSLAGGLPYEQYF.